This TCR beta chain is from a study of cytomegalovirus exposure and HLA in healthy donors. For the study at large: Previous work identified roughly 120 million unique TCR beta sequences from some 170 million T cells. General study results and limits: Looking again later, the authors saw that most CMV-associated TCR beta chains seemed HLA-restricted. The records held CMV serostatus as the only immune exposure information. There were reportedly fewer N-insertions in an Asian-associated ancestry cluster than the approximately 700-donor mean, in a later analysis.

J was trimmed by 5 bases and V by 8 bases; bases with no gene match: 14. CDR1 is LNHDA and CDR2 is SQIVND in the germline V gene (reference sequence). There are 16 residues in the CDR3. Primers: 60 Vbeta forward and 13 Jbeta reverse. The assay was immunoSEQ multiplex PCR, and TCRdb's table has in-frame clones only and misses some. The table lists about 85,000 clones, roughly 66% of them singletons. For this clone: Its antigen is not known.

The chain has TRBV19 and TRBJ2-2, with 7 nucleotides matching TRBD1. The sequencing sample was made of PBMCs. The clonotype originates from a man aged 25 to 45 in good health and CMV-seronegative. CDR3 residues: CASGWTGFGVTGELFF. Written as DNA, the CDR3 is TGTGCCAGTGGATGGACAGGTTTCGGAGTAACCGGGGAGCTGTTTTTT.